This T cell receptor beta chain stems from a study of blood T cell repertoires in COVID-19. Study information: COVID-19 samples collected from the United States, Italy and Spain covered acute and convalescent phases. PBMCs, B-cell-depleted T cells, or T cells provided the cDNA or gDNA that made up the material.

Germline assignment: CDR1 SGHTA and CDR2 FQGNSA. V dropped 4 bases and J dropped 6; count of bases not matched to a gene: 16. The CDR3 length is 17 residues. Per the study methods: The authors estimated nucleated cell counts from reference gene primer amplification. TCRdb's copy holds only in-frame clones and misses some; the assay was immunoSEQ multiplex PCR. D and trimming were read from the DNA, whereas the V and J calls and clone size are those reported in that table. The sample lists hundreds of thousands of clones, around nine tenths occurring once. This chain joins TRBV7-2 and TRBJ2-3; 7 nucleotides agree with TRBD2. Sequencing input: peripheral blood. The source is an older woman with acute or convalescent COVID-19. The CDR3 nucleotides read TGTGCCAGCAGCTCTTATGGAGCTGGGGGAGGGCCGGATACGCAGTATTTT. This translates into CASSSYGAGGGPDTQYF.